Below, one T cell receptor (beta chain) is given with its context. This entry belongs to a study of blood T cells in healthy people across ages. CDR1 and CDR2 from the germline V gene are DFQATT and SNEGSKA (reference sequence). Trimming took 3 bases from V and 7 from J, leaving 15 bases between them. This CDR3 has 14 amino acids. A sample-barcoded 5' primer and a J-beta primer mix were used in a second PCR of roughly 6 to 11 cycles. The template-switch adaptor was a 5' adaptor with 12 random nucleotides. It tagged each cDNA molecule. One entry per CDR3 protein, called by TCRdb with MiXCR from the 5' RACE reads. The sample lists over 600,000 distinct CDR3 sequences; around half were seen once. Each donor supplied approximately 10 milliliters of peripheral blood.

The clonotype was recovered from a man older than 75 in good health. Sequences were obtained from blood. The chain is built from TRBV20-1 and TRBJ2-2, with D perhaps TRBD2 (6 bases). Here the CDR3 reads CSARGRGGFGELFF. DNA of the CDR3: TGCAGTGCTAGGGGGCGGGGCGGTTTCGGGGAGCTGTTTTTT.